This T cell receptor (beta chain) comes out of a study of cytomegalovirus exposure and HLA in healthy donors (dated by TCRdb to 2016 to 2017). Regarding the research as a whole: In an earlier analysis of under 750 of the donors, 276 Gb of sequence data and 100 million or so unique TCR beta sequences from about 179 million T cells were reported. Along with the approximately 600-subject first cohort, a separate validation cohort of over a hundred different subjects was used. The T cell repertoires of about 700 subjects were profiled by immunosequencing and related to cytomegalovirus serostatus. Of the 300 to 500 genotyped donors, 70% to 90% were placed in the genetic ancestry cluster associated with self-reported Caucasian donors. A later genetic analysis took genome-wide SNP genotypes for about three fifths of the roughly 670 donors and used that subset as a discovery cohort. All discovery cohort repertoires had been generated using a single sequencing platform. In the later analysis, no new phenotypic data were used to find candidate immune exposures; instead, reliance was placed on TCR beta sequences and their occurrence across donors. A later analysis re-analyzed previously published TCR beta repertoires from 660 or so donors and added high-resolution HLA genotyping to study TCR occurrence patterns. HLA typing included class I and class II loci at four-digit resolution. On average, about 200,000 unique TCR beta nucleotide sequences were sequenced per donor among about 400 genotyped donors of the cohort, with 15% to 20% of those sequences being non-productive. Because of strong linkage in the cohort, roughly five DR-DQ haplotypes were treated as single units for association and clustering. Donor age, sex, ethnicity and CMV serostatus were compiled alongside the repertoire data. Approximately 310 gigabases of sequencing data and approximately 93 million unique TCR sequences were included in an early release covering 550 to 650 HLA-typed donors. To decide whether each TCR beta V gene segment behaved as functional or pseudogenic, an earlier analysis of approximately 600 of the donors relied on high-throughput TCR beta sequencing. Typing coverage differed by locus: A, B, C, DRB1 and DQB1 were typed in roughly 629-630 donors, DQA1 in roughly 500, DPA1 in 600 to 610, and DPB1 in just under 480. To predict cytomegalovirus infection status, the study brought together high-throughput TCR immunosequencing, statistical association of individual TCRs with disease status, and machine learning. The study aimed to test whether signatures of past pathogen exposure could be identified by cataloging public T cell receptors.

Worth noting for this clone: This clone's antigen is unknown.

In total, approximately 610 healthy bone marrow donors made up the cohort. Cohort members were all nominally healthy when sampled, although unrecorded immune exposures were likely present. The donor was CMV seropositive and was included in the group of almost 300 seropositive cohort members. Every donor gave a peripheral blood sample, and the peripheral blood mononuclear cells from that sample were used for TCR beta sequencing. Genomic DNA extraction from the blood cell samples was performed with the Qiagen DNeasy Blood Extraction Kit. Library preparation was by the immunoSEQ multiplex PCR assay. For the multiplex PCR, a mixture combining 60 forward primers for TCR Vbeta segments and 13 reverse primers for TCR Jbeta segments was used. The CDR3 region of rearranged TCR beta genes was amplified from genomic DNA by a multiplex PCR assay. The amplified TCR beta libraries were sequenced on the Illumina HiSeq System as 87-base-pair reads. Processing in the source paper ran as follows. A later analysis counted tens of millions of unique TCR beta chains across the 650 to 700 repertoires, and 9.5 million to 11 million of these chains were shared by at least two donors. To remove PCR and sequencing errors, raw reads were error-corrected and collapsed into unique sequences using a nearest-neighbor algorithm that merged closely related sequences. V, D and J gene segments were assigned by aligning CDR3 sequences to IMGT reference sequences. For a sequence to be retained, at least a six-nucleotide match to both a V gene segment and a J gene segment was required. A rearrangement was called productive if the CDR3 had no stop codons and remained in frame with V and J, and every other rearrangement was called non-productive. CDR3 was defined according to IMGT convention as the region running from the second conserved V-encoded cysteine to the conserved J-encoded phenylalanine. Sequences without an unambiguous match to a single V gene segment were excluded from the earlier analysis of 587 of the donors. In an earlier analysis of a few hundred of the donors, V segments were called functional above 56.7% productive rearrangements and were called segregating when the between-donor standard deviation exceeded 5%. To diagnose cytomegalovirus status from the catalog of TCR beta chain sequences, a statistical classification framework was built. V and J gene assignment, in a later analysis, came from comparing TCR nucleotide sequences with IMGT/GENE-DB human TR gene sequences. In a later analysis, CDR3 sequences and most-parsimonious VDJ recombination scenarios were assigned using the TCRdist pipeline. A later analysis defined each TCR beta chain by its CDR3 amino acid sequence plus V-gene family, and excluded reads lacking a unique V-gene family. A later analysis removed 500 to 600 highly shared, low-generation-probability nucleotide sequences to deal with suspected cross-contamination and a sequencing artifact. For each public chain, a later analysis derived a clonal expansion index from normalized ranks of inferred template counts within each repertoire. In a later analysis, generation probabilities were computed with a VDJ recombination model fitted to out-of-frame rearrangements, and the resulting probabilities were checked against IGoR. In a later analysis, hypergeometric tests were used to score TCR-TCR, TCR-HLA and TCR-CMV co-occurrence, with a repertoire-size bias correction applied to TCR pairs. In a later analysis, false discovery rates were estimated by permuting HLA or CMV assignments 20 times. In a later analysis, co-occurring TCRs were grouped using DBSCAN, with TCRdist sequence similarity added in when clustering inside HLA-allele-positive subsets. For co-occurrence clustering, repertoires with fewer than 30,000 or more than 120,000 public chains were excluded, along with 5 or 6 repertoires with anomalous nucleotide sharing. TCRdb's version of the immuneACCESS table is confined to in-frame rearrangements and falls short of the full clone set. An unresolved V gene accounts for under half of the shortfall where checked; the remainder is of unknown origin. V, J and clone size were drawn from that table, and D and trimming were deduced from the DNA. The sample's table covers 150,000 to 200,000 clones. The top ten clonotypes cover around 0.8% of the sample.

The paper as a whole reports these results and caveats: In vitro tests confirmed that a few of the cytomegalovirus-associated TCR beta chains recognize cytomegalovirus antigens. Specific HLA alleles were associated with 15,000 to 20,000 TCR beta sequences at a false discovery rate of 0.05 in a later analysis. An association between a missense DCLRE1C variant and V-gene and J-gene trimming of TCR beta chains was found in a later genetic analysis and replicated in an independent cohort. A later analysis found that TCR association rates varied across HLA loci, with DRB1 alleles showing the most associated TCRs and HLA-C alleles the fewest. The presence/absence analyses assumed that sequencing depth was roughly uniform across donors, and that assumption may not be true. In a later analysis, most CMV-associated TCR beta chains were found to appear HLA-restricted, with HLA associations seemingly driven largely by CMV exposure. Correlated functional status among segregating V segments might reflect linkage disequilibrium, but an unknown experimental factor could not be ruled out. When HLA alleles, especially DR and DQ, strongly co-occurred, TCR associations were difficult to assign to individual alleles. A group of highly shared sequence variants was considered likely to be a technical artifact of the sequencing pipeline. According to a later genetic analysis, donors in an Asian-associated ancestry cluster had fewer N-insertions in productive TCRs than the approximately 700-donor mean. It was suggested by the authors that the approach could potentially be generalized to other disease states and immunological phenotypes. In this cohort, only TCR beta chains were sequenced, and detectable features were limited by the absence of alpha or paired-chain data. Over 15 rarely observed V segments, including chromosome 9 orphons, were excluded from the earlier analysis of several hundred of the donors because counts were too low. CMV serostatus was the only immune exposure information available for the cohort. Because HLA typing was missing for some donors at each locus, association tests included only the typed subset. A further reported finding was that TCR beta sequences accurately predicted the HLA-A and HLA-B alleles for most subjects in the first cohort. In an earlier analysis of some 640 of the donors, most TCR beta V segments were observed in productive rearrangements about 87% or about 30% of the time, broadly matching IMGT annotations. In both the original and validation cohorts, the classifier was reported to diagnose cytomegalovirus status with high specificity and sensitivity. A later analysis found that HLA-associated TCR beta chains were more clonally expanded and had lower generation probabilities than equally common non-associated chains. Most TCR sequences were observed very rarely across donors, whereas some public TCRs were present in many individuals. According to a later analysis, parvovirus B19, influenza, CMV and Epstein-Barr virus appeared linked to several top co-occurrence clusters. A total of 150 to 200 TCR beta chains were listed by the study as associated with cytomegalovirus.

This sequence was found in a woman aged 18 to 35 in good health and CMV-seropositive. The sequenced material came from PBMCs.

The sequence in DNA is TGTGCCAGCAGCAAACCGGGACAGGGCCTTGTGCTTCCCTTTGAAAAACTGTTTTTT. Its translation is CASSKPGQGLVLPFEKLFF. The chain uses TRBV7-9 and TRBJ1-4, with 9 middle bases fitting TRBD1. V trim: 5 bases; J trim: 7 bases; unmatched bases: 20. From cysteine to phenylalanine, the CDR3 is 19 amino acids long. The retained sequence is limited to the CDR3, 57 bases, with the frame set at the first base. CDR1 SEHNR and CDR2 FQNEAQ were looked up in the germline V gene (reference sequence). This CDR3, with the reference TRBV7-9 and TRBJ1-4 proteins standing in past its ends, gives the full variable domain DTGVSQNPRHKITKRGQNVTFRCDPISEHNRLYWYRQTLGQGPEFLTYFQNEAQLEKSRLLSDRFSAERPKGSFSTLEIQRTEQGDSAMYLCASSKPGQGLVLPFEKLFFGSGTQLSVL.